A selection of T cell receptor beta chains follows, all from one sample in a study of blood T cell repertoires in COVID-19. Sequencing was performed with immunoSEQ multiplex PCR; in TCRdb, only in-frame clones are kept and a portion is missing. The repertoire consists of 130,000 or so clones, with over 75% occurring once and the leading ten covering around 1.4%. Sequenced sample: peripheral blood. These receptors originate from a human donor in a cohort sampled during active COVID-19. CDR3s include the opening cysteine and the closing phenylalanine or tryptophan. D genes are given only for firm matches. Some rows mark clone size as missing; the rest say once, few, many or name a class of expanded clone.

>TRBD1|TRBV5-8|-|TRBJ1-5
CASSPGQGGQPQHF
TGTGCCAGCAGCCCGGGACAGGGTGGTCAGCCCCAGCATTTT
>TRBD1|TRBV9|once|TRBJ2-3
CASSRWTGYDTQYF
TGTGCCAGCAGCCGTTGGACAGGGTACGATACGCAGTATTTT
>TRBD2|TRBV11-1|once|TRBJ2-7
CASSAPGLAGWEQYF
TGTGCCAGCAGCGCCCCGGGACTAGCGGGTTGGGAGCAGTACTTC
>TRBD1|TRBV7-9|-|TRBJ1-2
CASSLDTGALNYGYTF
TGTGCCAGCAGCTTAGATACAGGGGCCCTGAACTATGGCTACACCTTC
>-|TRBV5-6|-|TRBJ2-7
CASSWAEHEQYF
TGTGCCAGCAGCTGGGCCGAGCACGAGCAGTACTTC
>-|TRBV5-1|-|TRBJ2-4
CASSPVEAKNIQYF
TGCGCCAGCAGCCCGGTCGAGGCCAAAAACATTCAGTACTTC
>-|TRBV3-1/TRBV3-2|-|TRBJ2-3
CASSQDFTDTQYF
TGTGCCAGCAGCCAAGACTTCACAGATACGCAGTATTTT
>-|TRBV6-2/TRBV6-3|few|TRBJ2-2
CASSSRSRNTGELFF
TGTGCCAGCAGTTCTCGTAGCAGGAACACCGGGGAGCTGTTTTTT
>-|TRBV4-2|-|TRBJ2-7
CASSHSRSYEQYF
TGTGCCAGCAGCCACAGCAGGTCCTACGAGCAGTACTTC
>-|TRBV14|-|TRBJ2-5
CASSQVDLETQYF
TGTGCCAGCAGCCAAGTCGACTTAGAGACCCAGTACTTC
>-|TRBV19|-|TRBJ2-2
CASSGTAGGELFF
TGTGCCAGTAGCGGCACCGCGGGCGGGGAGCTGTTTTTT
>-|TRBV6-5|-|TRBJ1-4
CASSPTRVSEKLFF
TGTGCCAGCAGTCCTACACGGGTTTCTGAAAAACTGTTTTTT
>-|TRBV6-2/TRBV6-3|-|TRBJ1-1
CASTPTGLPEAFF
TGTGCCAGCACCCCTACAGGGCTACCCGAAGCTTTCTTT
>TRBD1|TRBV29-1|-|TRBJ2-2
CSVEEGIGTGNTGELFF
TGCAGCGTTGAAGAAGGGATAGGGACAGGGAACACCGGGGAGCTGTTTTTT
>TRBD2|TRBV19|-|TRBJ2-2
CASRLAGGYHGELFF
TGTGCCAGTAGACTAGCGGGAGGGTACCACGGGGAGCTGTTTTTT